This section outlines one TCR beta chain sequence together with its context. Its matching antigen is unknown. Looked up from germline, CDR1 is SGHDT and CDR2 is YYEEEE. V lost 2 bases and J 4 bases, leaving 8 bases between the germline ends. CDR3 size: 13 residues. The sample is drawn from a study of cytomegalovirus exposure and HLA in healthy donors. The study's findings and limits: Cytomegalovirus status, reportedly, was diagnosed with high specificity and sensitivity by the classifier. The number of N-insertions in an Asian-associated ancestry cluster was reportedly below the approximately 600-donor mean in a later analysis.

PCR primers comprised 60 Vbeta and 13 Jbeta primers. Generated by immunoSEQ multiplex PCR, the TCRdb table keeps only in-frame clones and is missing some. In the table there are some 140,000 clones, about four fifths of which are singletons. Material: PBMCs. This clonotype was sampled from a man between 25 and 39 years old in good health and CMV-seropositive. The chain combines TRBV5-6 with TRBJ2-3; maybe TRBD2 (5 bases). The CDR3 sequence: CASSLAAADTQYF. CDR3 bases: TGTGCCAGCAGCTTAGCGGCGGCAGATACGCAGTATTTT.